This T cell receptor (beta chain) was captured by sequencing in a study of T cells in Graves' hyperthyroidism and ophthalmopathy. Study observations and caveats: Ophthalmopathy onset followed model prediction by a median approximately 5.9 months. The majority of expanded thyroid clonotypes above 0.001 also appeared in blood.

TCR beta CDR3 sequences were amplified from RNA transcripts. Initially, a first-round RT-PCR of the TCR CDR3 employed the HTBI primer set. TCRdb analysed the multiplex PCR reads with MiXCR anew, one entry per CDR3 protein. This table holds roughly 350,000 distinct CDR3 sequences, approximately 14% found once. In regard to this clonotype: Its target is unknown.

Used for diagnoses were clinical symptoms, serum thyroxine and TRAb, thyroid ultrasound and orbital computed tomography. More than 9.5 ml fresh peripheral blood yielded the PBMCs. The sample was blood. The TCR comes from a woman in her twenties or thirties with Graves' hyperthyroidism.

CDR3 protein: CSAFGQGNKNIQYF. For the CDR3, the DNA is TGCAGTGCTTTCGGACAGGGAAACAAAAACATTCAGTACTTC. The gene calls are TRBV20-1 and TRBJ2-4, with TRBD1 matching over 8 bases. CDR3 length: 14 amino acids. V lost 5 bases and J lost 3; bases outside the gene matches: 6. Germline assignment: CDR1 DFQATT and CDR2 SNEGSKA (reference sequence).